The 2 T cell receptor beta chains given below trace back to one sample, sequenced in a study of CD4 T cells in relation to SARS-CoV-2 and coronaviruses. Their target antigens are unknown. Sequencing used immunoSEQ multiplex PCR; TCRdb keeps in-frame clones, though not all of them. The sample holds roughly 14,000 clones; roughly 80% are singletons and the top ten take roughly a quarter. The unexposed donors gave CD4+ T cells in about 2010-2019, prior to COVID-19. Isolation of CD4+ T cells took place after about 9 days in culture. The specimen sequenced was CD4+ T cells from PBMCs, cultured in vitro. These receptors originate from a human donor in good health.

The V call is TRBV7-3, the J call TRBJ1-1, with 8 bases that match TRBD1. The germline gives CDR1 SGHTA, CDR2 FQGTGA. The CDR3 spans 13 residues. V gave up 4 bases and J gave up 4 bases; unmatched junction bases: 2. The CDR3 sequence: CASSSGGGTEAFF. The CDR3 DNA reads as TGTGCCAGCAGCTCAGGGGGCGGCACTGAAGCTTTCTTT.

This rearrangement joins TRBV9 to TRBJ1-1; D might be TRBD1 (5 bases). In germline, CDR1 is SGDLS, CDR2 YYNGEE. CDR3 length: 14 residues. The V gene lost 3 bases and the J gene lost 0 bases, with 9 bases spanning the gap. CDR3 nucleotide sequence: TGTGCCAGCAGCGGGTCGACAGTGAACACTGAAGCTTTCTTT. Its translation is CASSGSTVNTEAFF.